This T cell receptor beta chain is from a study of T cell responses to AZD1222 COVID-19 vaccine. This clone was seen once. Its antigen is undetermined. Germline V gene data show CDR1 as KGHSH and CDR2 as LQKENI. The CDR3 consists of 14 residues. After removal of 6 bases from V and 5 bases from J, the junction contained 6 bases not matched to a gene. Generated by immunoSEQ multiplex PCR, the TCRdb table keeps only in-frame clones and is missing some. The sample has over 120,000 clones, around 83% seen once. Study observations and caveats: CD4 TCRs associated with vaccination spanned spike, dominating at 160-218 and 743-854. When two AZD1222 doses had been given, Spike-specific TCR breadth and depth rose. Targets within unmutated variant regions were reportedly found for nearly half of spike-specific TCRs. Clonal diversity was possibly underestimated, and the donors were mostly white British, with more females.

The chain combines TRBV18 with TRBJ1-5; TRBD1 aligns across 8 bases. The material was peripheral blood, obtained 28 days after the second AZD1222 dose. The TCR was taken from an adult who received the AZD1222 COVID-19 vaccine. CDR3 sequence reads: CASSQGARDQPQHF. The DNA of the CDR3 is TGTGCCAGCTCTCAGGGGGCGCGTGATCAGCCCCAGCATTTT.